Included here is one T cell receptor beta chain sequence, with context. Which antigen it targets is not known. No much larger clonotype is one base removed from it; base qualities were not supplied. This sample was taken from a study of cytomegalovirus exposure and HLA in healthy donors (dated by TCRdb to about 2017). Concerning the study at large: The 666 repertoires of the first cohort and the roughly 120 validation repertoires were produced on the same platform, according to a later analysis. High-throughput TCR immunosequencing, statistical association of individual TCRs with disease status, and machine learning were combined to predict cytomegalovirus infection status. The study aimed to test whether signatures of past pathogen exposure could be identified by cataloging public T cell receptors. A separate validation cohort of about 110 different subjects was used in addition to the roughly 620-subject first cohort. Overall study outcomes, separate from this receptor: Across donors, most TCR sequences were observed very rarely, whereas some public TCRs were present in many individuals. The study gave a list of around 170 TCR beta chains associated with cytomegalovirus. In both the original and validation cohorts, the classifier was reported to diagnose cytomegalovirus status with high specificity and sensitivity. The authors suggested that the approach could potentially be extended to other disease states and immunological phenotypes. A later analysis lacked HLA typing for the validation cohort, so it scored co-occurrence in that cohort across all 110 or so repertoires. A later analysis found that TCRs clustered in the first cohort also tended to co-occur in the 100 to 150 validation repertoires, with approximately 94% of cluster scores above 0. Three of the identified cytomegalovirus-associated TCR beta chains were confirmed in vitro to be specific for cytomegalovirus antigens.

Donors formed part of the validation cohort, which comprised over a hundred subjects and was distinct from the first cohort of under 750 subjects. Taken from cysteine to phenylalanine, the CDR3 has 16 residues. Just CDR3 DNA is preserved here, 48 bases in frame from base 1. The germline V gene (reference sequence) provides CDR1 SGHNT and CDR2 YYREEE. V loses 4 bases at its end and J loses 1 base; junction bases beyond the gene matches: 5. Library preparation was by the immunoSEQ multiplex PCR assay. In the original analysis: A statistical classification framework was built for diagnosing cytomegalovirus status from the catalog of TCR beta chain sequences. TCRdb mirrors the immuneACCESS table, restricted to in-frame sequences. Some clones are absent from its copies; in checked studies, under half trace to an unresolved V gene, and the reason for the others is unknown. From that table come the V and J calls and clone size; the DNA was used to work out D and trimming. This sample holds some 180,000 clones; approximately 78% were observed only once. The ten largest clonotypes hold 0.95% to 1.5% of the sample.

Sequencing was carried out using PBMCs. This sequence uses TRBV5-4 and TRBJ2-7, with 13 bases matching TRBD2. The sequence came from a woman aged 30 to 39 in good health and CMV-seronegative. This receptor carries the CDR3 CASSKGLAGQSYEQYF. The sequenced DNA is TGTGCCAGCAGCAAGGGACTAGCGGGACAATCCTACGAGCAGTACTTC.